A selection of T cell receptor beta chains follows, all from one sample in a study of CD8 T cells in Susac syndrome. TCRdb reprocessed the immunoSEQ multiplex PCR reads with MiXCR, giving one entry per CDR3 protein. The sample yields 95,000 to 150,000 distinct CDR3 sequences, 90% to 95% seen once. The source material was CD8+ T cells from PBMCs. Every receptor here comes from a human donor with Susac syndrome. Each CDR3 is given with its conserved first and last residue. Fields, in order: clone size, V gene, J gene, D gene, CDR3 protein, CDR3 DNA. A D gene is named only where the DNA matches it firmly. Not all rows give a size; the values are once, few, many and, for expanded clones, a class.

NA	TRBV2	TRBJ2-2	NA	CASSEGGSGELFF	TGTGCCAGCAGTGAAGGCGGTTCCGGGGAGCTGTTTTTT
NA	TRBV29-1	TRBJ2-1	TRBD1	CSVPKDRAAYNEQFF	TGCAGCGTCCCCAAAGACAGGGCTGCCTACAATGAGCAGTTCTTC
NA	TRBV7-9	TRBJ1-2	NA	CASSFPRGDYGYTF	TGTGCCAGCAGCTTCCCGCGCGGGGACTATGGCTACACCTTC
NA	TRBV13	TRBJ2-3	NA	CASSDPGGTDTQYF	TGTGCCAGCAGCGACCCCGGGGGCACAGATACGCAGTATTTT
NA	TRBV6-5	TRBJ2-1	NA	CASSPSGNEQFF	TGTGCCAGCAGCCCGAGCGGGAATGAGCAGTTCTTC
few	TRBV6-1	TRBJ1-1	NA	CASSLARRGNTEAFF	TGTGCCAGCAGTTTAGCCCGCCGGGGGAACACTGAAGCTTTCTTT
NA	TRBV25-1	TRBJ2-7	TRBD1	CASSDPTSGQASYEQYF	TGTGCCAGCAGTGATCCTACCTCGGGACAGGCCTCCTACGAGCAGTACTTC
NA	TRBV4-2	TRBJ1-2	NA	CASSQYDEGYTF	TGTGCCAGCAGCCAATACGATGAAGGCTACACCTTC
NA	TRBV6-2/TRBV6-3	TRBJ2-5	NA	CASSYLASWETQYF	TGTGCCAGCAGTTACCTGGCTAGCTGGGAGACCCAGTACTTC
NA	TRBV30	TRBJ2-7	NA	CAWSVKVSGQGSEQYF	TGTGCCTGGAGTGTAAAGGTCTCGGGGCAGGGGAGCGAGCAGTACTTC
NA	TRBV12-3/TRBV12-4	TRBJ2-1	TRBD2	CASGLVREQFF	TGTGCCAGCGGACTAGTTCGTGAGCAGTTCTTC
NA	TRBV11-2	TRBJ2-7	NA	CASSRGGYEQYF	TGTGCCAGCAGCCGGGGTGGCTACGAGCAGTACTTC
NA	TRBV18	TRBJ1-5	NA	CASSPEFVYSNQPQHF	TGTGCCAGCTCCCCAGAATTTGTCTATAGCAATCAGCCCCAGCATTTT
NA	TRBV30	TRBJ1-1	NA	CAWSVLERAEAFF	TGTGCCTGGAGTGTTTTGGAAAGGGCTGAAGCTTTCTTT
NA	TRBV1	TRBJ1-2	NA	CTSSRHREGGYGYTF	TGCACCAGCAGCCGACACAGAGAAGGTGGCTATGGCTACACCTTC
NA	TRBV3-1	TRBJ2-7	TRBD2	CASSQDWGLELADYEQYF	TGTGCCAGCAGCCAAGATTGGGGCCTGGAGCTAGCGGACTACGAGCAGTACTTC
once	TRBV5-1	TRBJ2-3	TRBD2	CASSLAQGSRLAPTDTQYF	TGCGCCAGCAGCTTGGCCCAAGGATCGAGACTAGCGCCCACAGATACGCAGTATTTT
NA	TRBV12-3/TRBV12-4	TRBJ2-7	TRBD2	CASSWGGGASEQYF	TGTGCCAGCAGTTGGGGCGGGGGGGCGTCTGAGCAGTACTTC
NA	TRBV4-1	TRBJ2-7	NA	CASSQSPAGTPEQYF	TGCGCCAGCAGCCAGTCTCCCGCCGGGACCCCTGAGCAGTACTTC
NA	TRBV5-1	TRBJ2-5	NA	CASSFVWGTETQYF	TGCGCCAGCAGCTTTGTGTGGGGGACGGAGACCCAGTACTTC
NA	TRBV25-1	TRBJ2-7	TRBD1	CASSRDRGHDEQYF	TGTGCCAGCAGCCGGGACAGGGGGCACGACGAGCAGTACTTC
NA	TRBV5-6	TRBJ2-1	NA	CASSPMGTEQFF	TGTGCCAGCAGCCCCATGGGCACTGAGCAGTTCTTC
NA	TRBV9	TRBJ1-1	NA	CASGITAKTEAFF	TGTGCCAGCGGTATAACGGCGAAAACTGAAGCTTTCTTT
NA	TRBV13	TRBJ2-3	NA	CASSSRGAHTDTQYF	TGTGCCAGCAGCTCCCGCGGCGCCCACACAGATACGCAGTATTTT
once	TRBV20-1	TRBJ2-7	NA	CSARGSLLYEQYF	TGCAGTGCTAGGGGCTCCCTGTTGTACGAGCAGTACTTC
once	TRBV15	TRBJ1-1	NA	CATDEGVSGTEAFF	TGTGCCACCGATGAGGGAGTTTCAGGCACTGAAGCTTTCTTT
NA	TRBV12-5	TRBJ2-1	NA	CASGLPGWAYEQFF	TGTGCTAGTGGTTTGCCAGGGTGGGCCTATGAGCAGTTCTTC
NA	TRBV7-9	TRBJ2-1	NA	CAPGPKSSYNEQFF	TGTGCCCCCGGACCCAAGAGCTCCTACAATGAGCAGTTCTTC
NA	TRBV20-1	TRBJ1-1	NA	CSAKAVVVYGEAFF	TGCAGTGCTAAAGCCGTGGTCGTTTATGGTGAGGCTTTCTTT
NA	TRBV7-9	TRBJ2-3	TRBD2	CASSLGGLASEGADTQYF	TGTGCCAGCAGCTTAGGGGGACTAGCTTCAGAGGGGGCAGATACGCAGTATTTT
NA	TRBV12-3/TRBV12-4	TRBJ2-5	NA	CASSLEGVETQYF	TGTGCCAGCAGTTTAGAAGGGGTAGAGACCCAGTACTTC
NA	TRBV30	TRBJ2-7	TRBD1	CAWSLTGGDEQYF	TGTGCCTGGAGCCTGACAGGGGGGGACGAGCAGTACTTC
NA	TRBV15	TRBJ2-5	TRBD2	CATSILGGGETQYF	TGTGCCACCAGCATTCTCGGGGGGGGTGAGACCCAGTACTTC
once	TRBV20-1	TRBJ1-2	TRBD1	CSARDQGQGGYGYTF	TGCAGTGCTAGAGACCAGGGACAGGGGGGCTATGGCTACACCTTC
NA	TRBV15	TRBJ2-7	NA	CATSSRTAYEQYF	TGTGCCACCAGCAGCCGGACAGCCTACGAGCAGTACTTC
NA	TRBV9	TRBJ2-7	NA	CASSPSYIGGIWYF	TGTGCCAGCAGCCCTAGCTACATCGGGGGTATATGGTACTTC
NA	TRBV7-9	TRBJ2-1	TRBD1	CASSLAGTGSGNEQFF	TGTGCCAGCAGCTTAGCTGGGACAGGGAGTGGCAATGAGCAGTTCTTC
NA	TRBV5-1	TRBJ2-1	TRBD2	CASSLEAGGQYNEQFF	TGCGCCAGCAGCTTGGAGGCGGGGGGGCAATACAATGAGCAGTTCTTC
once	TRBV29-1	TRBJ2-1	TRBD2	CSVVLRGYNEQFF	TGCAGCGTTGTCTTGCGGGGGTACAATGAGCAGTTCTTC
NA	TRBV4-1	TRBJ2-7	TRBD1	CASSSGGQGEDEQYF	TGTGCCAGCAGCTCGGGGGGACAGGGGGAGGACGAGCAGTACTTC
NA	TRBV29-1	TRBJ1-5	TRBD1	CSVVIEGQGLGVQPQHF	TGCAGCGTTGTTATCGAGGGACAGGGGCTAGGTGTTCAGCCCCAGCATTTT
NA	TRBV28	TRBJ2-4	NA	CASSFPAASGNIQYF	TGTGCCAGCAGTTTTCCGGCGGCTTCGGGGAACATTCAGTACTTC
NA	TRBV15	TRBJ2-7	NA	CATARENSRDEQYF	TGTGCCACCGCGCGGGAAAACAGTAGGGACGAGCAGTACTTC
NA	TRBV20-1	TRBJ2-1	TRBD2	CSARGVTSGAYNEQFF	TGCAGTGCTAGAGGGGTGACTAGCGGGGCATACAATGAGCAGTTCTTC
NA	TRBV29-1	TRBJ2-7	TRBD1	CSVEQGFYEQYF	TGCAGCGTCGAACAGGGGTTCTACGAGCAGTACTTC
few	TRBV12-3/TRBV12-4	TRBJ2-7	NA	CASRRGSYEQYF	TGTGCCAGCCGAAGGGGCTCCTACGAGCAGTACTTC
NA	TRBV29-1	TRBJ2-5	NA	CSVVPGTSRETQYF	TGCAGCGTTGTCCCAGGAACCTCGAGGGAGACCCAGTACTTC
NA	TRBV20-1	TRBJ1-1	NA	CSATPGSTEAFF	TGCAGTGCTACACCCGGGAGCACTGAAGCTTTCTTT
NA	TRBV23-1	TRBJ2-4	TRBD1	CASSPQGTGGDFPHIQYF	TGCGCCAGCAGTCCCCAGGGGACAGGGGGCGATTTTCCTCACATTCAGTACTTC
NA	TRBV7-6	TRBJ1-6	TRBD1	CASSRQGDNSPLHF	TGTGCCAGCAGCCGACAGGGTGACAATTCACCCCTCCACTTT
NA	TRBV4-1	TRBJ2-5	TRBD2	CASSQVGAGVQETQYF	TGCGCCAGCAGCCAAGTTGGAGCGGGGGTCCAAGAGACCCAGTACTTC
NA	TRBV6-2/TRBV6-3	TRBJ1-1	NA	CASSYTGNTEAFF	TGTGCCAGCAGTTACACAGGGAACACTGAAGCTTTCTTT
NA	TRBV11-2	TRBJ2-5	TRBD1	CASSLRTGETQYF	TGTGCCAGCAGCTTAAGGACAGGGGAGACCCAGTACTTC
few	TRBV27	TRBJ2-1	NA	CASSPGGSYNEQFF	TGTGCCAGCAGTCCGGGCGGTTCCTACAATGAGCAGTTCTTC
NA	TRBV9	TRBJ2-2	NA	CASSPLADTGELFF	TGTGCCAGCAGCCCTCTGGCTGACACCGGGGAGCTGTTTTTT
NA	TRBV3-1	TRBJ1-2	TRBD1	CASSRGGEYGYTF	TGTGCCAGCAGCCGAGGGGGCGAGTATGGCTACACCTTC
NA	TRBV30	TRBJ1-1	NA	CAWSRAVMNTEAFF	TGTGCCTGGAGTAGGGCGGTAATGAACACTGAAGCTTTCTTT
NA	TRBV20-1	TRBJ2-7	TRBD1	CAQGTVNSYEQYF	TGCGCACAGGGGACAGTGAACTCCTACGAGCAGTACTTC
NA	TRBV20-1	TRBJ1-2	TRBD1	CSARDREVNYGYTF	TGCAGTGCTCGTGACAGGGAGGTTAACTATGGCTACACCTTC
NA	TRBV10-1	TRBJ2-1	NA	CASSVMPNNEQFF	TGCGCCAGCAGTGTTATGCCGAACAATGAGCAGTTCTTC